The clone carrying this T cell receptor (beta chain) was observed at least ten times. What it binds is unknown. The source of the sample is a study of blood T cells in healthy people across ages. Combining a sample-barcoded 5' primer with a J-beta primer mix, a second PCR ran for roughly 6 to 12 cycles. All cDNA molecules were each tagged by a template-switch adaptor with 12 random nucleotides. Via MiXCR, TCRdb re-called the 5' RACE reads, giving one row per CDR3 protein. The sample holds some 640,000 distinct CDR3 sequences; approximately 30% are singletons and the top ten take about a sixth. CDR1 is MDHEN, CDR2 SYDVKM, per germline. The CDR3 is 15 residues long. V lost 6 bases to trimming and J lost 7 bases; unmatched junction nucleotides: 5. Whole-study results and caveats: Roughly linear age-related decline in beta diversity appeared, significant by age roughly 40. Lack of knowledge of donor CMV status possibly confounded expanded clonotype changes. Reliance upon unsorted PBMCs precluded definitive naive versus antigen-experienced comparison.

The chain uses TRBV28 and TRBJ2-1, with 14 bases that match TRBD2. This sequence originates from a woman older than 75 in good health. Sequencing input: blood. The CDR3 loop reads CASRMTSGGANEQFF. The CDR3 DNA is TGTGCCAGCAGGATGACTAGCGGGGGGGCTAATGAGCAGTTCTTC.